These 12 T cell receptor beta chains were all obtained from the same sample, sequenced in a study of T cells after yellow fever vaccination. TCRdb called the 5' RACE reads again in MiXCR, with one record for every CDR3 protein. The data contain around 590,000 distinct CDR3 sequences, around an eighth of them singletons. Source: PBMCs, taken on the day of the yellow fever booster vaccination. Source of these receptors: a man between 25 and 39 years old who received the YFV17D yellow fever vaccine.

The J gene is TRBJ1-4, the V gene TRBV5-1; TRBD1 matches at 9 bases. The CDR3 spans 15 residues. Germline lookup yields CDR1 SGHRS and CDR2 YFSETQ. V lost 0 bases, J lost 8 bases, and 5 bases stayed unmatched. The chain's CDR3 is CASSLGNRGREKLFF. DNA for the CDR3: TGCGCCAGCAGCTTGGGCAACAGGGGGCGAGAAAAACTGTTTTTT.

Only a few counts were recorded for this clonotype. In nucleotides, the CDR3 is TGTGCCAGCAGCTTGGGGGGGTCGCCGACTGAAGCTTTCTTT. Amino acids: CASSLGGSPTEAFF. The chain joins TRBV5-6 to TRBJ1-1, with D perhaps matching TRBD1 (5 bases). Germline V CDR1 and CDR2: SGHDT, YYEEEE. Trimming stripped 0 bases from V and 5 bases from J, with 11 bases between. The CDR3 totals 14 residues.

This clonotype turned up a few times. The chain carries TRBV3-1 and TRBJ2-1, with D perhaps matching TRBD2 (6 bases). Trimming took 3 bases from V and 4 from J, leaving 16 bases between them. The CDR3 consists of 16 residues. Germline V lookup: CDR1 LGHDT, CDR2 YNNKEL (reference sequence). The CDR3 region has the DNA TGTGCCAGCAGCCAGTGGGCTGGCGGGACTTACAATGAGCAGTTCTTC. It is translated as CASSQWAGGTYNEQFF.

The chain is built from TRBV20-1 and TRBJ1-1; TRBD1 might be the D (5 bases). The ends were cut back, 4 bases at V and 1 base at J, with 7 bases in the middle. This CDR3 has 12 amino acids. Germline V gene lookup returns CDR1 DFQATT and CDR2 SNEGSKA (reference sequence). The DNA of the CDR3 is TGCAGTGCTAAGACAGCGAACACTGAAGCTTTCTTT. Protein product: CSAKTANTEAFF.

This clonotype was observed a handful of times. The rearrangement joins TRBV11-2 to TRBJ2-3; D tentatively fits TRBD1 or TRBD2 (5 bases each). The CDR3 consists of 15 residues. From germline, CDR1 is SGHAT and CDR2 FQNNGV. Trimming left V 5 bases short and J 0 bases short, with 12 bases between. The CDR3 loop is CASSPGWGSTDTQYF. DNA for the CDR3: TGTGCCAGCAGCCCCGGATGGGGGAGCACAGATACGCAGTATTTT. The full variable domain, its missing parts supplied by reference TRBV11-2 and TRBJ2-3, is EAGVAQSPRYKIIEKRQSVAFWCNPISGHATLYWYQQILGQGPKLLIQFQNNGVVDDSQLPKDRFSAERLKGVDSTLKIQPAKLEDSAVYLCASSPGWGSTDTQYFGPGTRLTVL.

This sequence joins TRBV7-2 and TRBJ2-5, with D possibly matching TRBD2 (5 bases). V lost 4 bases and J lost 3, with 12 bases in between. Looked up from germline, CDR1 is SGHTA and CDR2 is FQGNSA. This CDR3 region has 14 residues. The CDR3 protein is CASSSTIQKETQYF. The CDR3 DNA reads TGTGCCAGCAGCTCGACTATTCAAAAAGAGACCCAGTACTTC.

The chain is built from TRBV11-2 and TRBJ2-7; TRBD2 might be the D (5 bases). CDR1 SGHAT and CDR2 FQNNGV come from the germline V gene. This CDR3 contains 13 residues. Trimming left V 8 bases short and J 7 bases short, with 18 bases between. CDR3 sequence: CASLSGNSGEQYF. The CDR3 nucleotides read TGTGCCAGCCTTAGTGGAAACTCGGGGGAGCAGTACTTC.

This clonotype was counted many times. Here the CDR3 DNA reads TGTGCCAGCAGCTTAGAAGCGGGGAGCTCCTACAATGAGCAGTTCTTC. Protein product: CASSLEAGSSYNEQFF. The gene calls are TRBV7-6 and TRBJ2-1; TRBD2 matches 7 bases. Germline V gene data show CDR1 as SGHVS and CDR2 as FNYEAQ. V was clipped by 1 base and J by 0 bases; unmatched bases: 3. The CDR3 runs 16 residues.

This clonotype was observed a few times. The rearrangement uses TRBV18 and TRBJ2-5; D gene unclear. The CDR3 sequence is 12 residues long. Germline V gene data show CDR1 as KGHSH and CDR2 as LQKENI. Trimming removed 1 base at V and 3 bases at J, with 3 bases between. CDR3 amino acids: CASSPQKETQYF. Here the CDR3 DNA reads TGTGCCAGCTCACCACAGAAAGAGACCCAGTACTTC.

Ten or more counts support this clonotype. The rearrangement links TRBV5-1 to TRBJ2-1; D might be TRBD2 (7 bases). The ends were cut back, 4 bases at V and 0 bases at J, with 14 bases in the middle. Germline loops: CDR1 SGHRS, CDR2 YFSETQ. The CDR3 is 16 amino acids. Written as DNA, the CDR3 is TGCGCCAGCAGCCCGAGGGGGGGCAGCTCCTACAATGAGCAGTTCTTC. Protein sequence: CASSPRGGSSYNEQFF.

This clonotype has a handful of counts. The chain has TRBV6-1 and TRBJ2-1; D gene ambiguous. Per germline, CDR1 MNHNS and CDR2 SASEGT. The V end was cut by 6 bases, the J end by 0 bases, with 15 bases between. The CDR3 has 16 amino acids. This CDR3 is CASRTPEPTSYNEQFF. In DNA form, the CDR3 reads TGTGCCAGCAGGACCCCCGAGCCGACCTCCTACAATGAGCAGTTCTTC.

The CDR3 bases are TGTGCCAGCACCGACGGCGGGAAGTACGAGCAGTACTTC. This translates into CASTDGGKYEQYF. The rearrangement uses TRBV6-6 and TRBJ2-7, with D perhaps TRBD2 (6 bases). This CDR3 comprises 13 residues. Germline CDR1 is MNHNY and CDR2 is SVGAGI (reference sequence). V was pared by 7 bases and J by 4 bases, with 14 bases between.